Reported below is one TCR beta chain. No antigen is known for it. This sample stems from a study of chemoradiotherapy in HPV16-positive cancers. Sequenced by immunoSEQ multiplex PCR; TCRdb stores in-frame clones only, minus some. The sample records some 12,000 clones, approximately 93% being singletons. Trimming pared 6 bases from V and 0 bases from J, leaving 9 bases between. The length of the CDR3 is 14 residues. Per germline, CDR1 MGHRA and CDR2 YSYEKL. Findings and caveats of the study: Functional assays defining HPV-specific T cells used only two HPV16-positive patients.

The specimen comprised blood, sampled from a patient who underwent chemoradiotherapy. V gene TRBV4-1 combines with J gene TRBJ2-1; D is ambiguous. This clonotype originated in a human donor with HPV-associated anogenital cancer. CDR3 in DNA: TGCGCCAGCAGTATTCCAAGCTCCTACAATGAGCAGTTCTTC. Protein sequence: CASSIPSSYNEQFF.